This T cell receptor beta chain was documented in a study of CD8 T cells in ankylosing spondylitis. Notes on this clonotype: Its target is unknown.

The CDR3 is made up of 16 amino acids. CDR1 and CDR2 from the germline V gene are DFQATT and SNEGSKA (reference sequence). V was pared by 1 base and J by 5 bases, with 9 bases of the junction left unmatched. Regarding the study as a whole: Clones linked with disease were CD8+ and fairly uncommon in the peripheral blood. In reactive arthritis synovial fluid and blood, some motif variants had been reported before. Seven to nine highly homologous variants made up a TCR beta motif that seemed to typify ankylosing spondylitis blood.

Quantitative molecular-barcoded 5'-RACE generated the TCR beta libraries. TCRdb redid the calling of the 5' RACE reads with MiXCR, one entry per CDR3 protein. The table records 100,000 or so distinct CDR3 sequences, less than 25% of them present only once. Sequenced sample: synovial fluid, either unsorted or a sorted T cell fraction (not recorded which). The chain is built from TRBV20-1 and TRBJ2-1, with 9 nucleotides matching TRBD2. This TCR came from a male donor with ankylosing spondylitis. DNA for the CDR3: TGCAGTGCTAGAGGGGTGCTAGCGGGAAGGGACAATGAGCAGTTCTTC. It specifies CSARGVLAGRDNEQFF.